This TCR beta chain was recovered during a study of early T cells in non-severe SARS-CoV-2 infection. This clonotype has at least ten counts. The germline V and J ends were trimmed by 3 bases and 1 base, with 5 bases remaining between them. In germline, CDR1 is DFQATT, CDR2 SNEGSKA (reference sequence). The CDR3 consists of 12 residues. TCRdb used MiXCR to reprocess the 5' RACE reads, holding one entry per CDR3 protein. The profile shows about 26,000 distinct CDR3 sequences, 4% to 5.5% of them singletons. This sequence was found in an adult who was a healthcare worker with PCR-confirmed SARS-CoV-2 infection or an uninfected control (not recorded which). The chain recombines TRBV20-1 with TRBJ2-3; the D is unclear. Sequencing input: whole blood. The CDR3, as DNA: TGCAGTGCTAGTTTGGGCACAGATACGCAGTATTTT. Translated: CSASLGTDTQYF.